One and the same sample provided the 28 T cell receptor beta chains below, sequenced in a study of blood T cell repertoires in COVID-19 (TCRdb year 2020). The protocol used for the library was the immunoSEQ multiplex PCR assay. TCRdb limited this immuneACCESS table to in-frame rearrangements with V and J called. A share of clones is missing; checked studies link under half to unresolved V genes, and the rest is unexplained. The sample table contains around 250,000 clones; only one count was recorded for approximately 86% of them. Approximately 7.2% of the sample rests with the top ten. Input material: peripheral blood. These receptors were collected from a woman in her 70s with active or convalescent COVID-19.

In DNA, the CDR3 is TGTGCCAGCAGCTGGACTAGCGGGGGCCCCTCAATTTCCTACAATGAGCAGTTCTTC. It specifies CASSWTSGGPSISYNEQFF. J is TRBJ2-1 and V is TRBV5-4; TRBD2 aligns across 13 bases. Germline CDR1 is SGHNT and CDR2 is YYREEE (reference sequence). The CDR3 length is 19 residues. V dropped 3 bases and J dropped 1; count of bases not matched to a gene: 10.

The gene calls are TRBV27 and TRBJ1-6; a possible D gene is TRBD1 (5 bases). The CDR3 runs to 18 residues. Germline CDR1 is MNHEY and CDR2 is SMNVEV (reference sequence). Trimming cost V 0 bases and J 6 bases, with 18 bases left between them. This chain's CDR3 is CASSLSYRSNGINSPLHF. As DNA, the CDR3 is TGTGCCAGCAGTTTATCTTACAGGTCGAATGGGATTAATTCACCCCTCCACTTT.

The V gene is TRBV27, the J gene TRBJ1-4, with 9 bases aligning to TRBD1. The CDR3 has 15 residues. After removal of 4 bases from V and 7 bases from J, the junction contained 7 bases not matched to a gene. Germline CDR1 is MNHEY and CDR2 is SMNVEV (reference sequence). The CDR3 protein is CASSSPGQGAEKLFF. DNA of the CDR3: TGTGCCAGCAGTTCCCCGGGACAGGGTGCTGAAAAACTGTTTTTT. Complete variable domain (other parts from reference TRBV27 and TRBJ1-4): EAQVTQNPRYLITVTGKKLTVTCSQNMNHEYMSWYRQDPGLGLRQIYYSMNVEVTDKGDVPEGYKVSRKEKRNFPLILESPSPNQTSLYFCASSSPGQGAEKLFFGSGTQLSVL.

The CDR3, as DNA: TGTGCCACCAGTGTAGACGGAGGAAAAGAGACCCAGTACTTC. Protein product: CATSVDGGKETQYF. This chain uses TRBV24-1 with TRBJ2-5; D possibly corresponds to TRBD2 (5 bases). This CDR3 is built from 14 residues. Trimming shortened V by 5 bases and J by 3 bases, and 12 bases separated the two germline ends. Germline CDR1 and CDR2: KGHDR and SFDVKD.

The chain is built from TRBV1 and TRBJ1-2. TRBV1 is annotated as a pseudogene. CDR3 length equals 15 residues. The CDR3 loop is CTSRSGGVLNYGYTF. CDR3 coding DNA: TGCACCAGCAGGAGCGGTGGGGTCCTTAACTATGGCTACACCTTC.

This clone was detected only once. The chain links TRBV10-3 to TRBJ1-1, with 12 bases lining up with TRBD1. V lost 6 bases and J lost 1; bases outside the gene matches: 3. Looked up from germline, CDR1 is ENHRY and CDR2 is SYGVKD. There are 15 residues in the CDR3. CDR3 DNA: TGTGCCATCAGGGGACAGGGGGCAGGGAACACTGAAGCTTTCTTT. Protein product: CAIRGQGAGNTEAFF.

The chain is built from TRBV5-1 and TRBJ1-1; the D is unclear. Trimming cost V 0 bases and J 2 bases, with 8 bases left between them. CDR1 and CDR2 (germline): SGHRS, YFSETQ. The CDR3 length is 14 residues. The CDR3 reads CASSLAHINTEAFF. In nucleotides, the CDR3 is TGCGCCAGCAGCTTGGCCCACATAAACACTGAAGCTTTCTTT.

The chain combines TRBV11-2 with TRBJ1-2; D remains unclear. Germline V lookup: CDR1 SGHAT, CDR2 FQNNGV. The CDR3 covers 13 residues. V lost 3 bases, J lost 8 bases, and 13 bases lay in between. The CDR3 nucleotides are TGTGCCAGCAGCTTCGATGCTGGTGGCGGCTACACCTTC. Encoded protein: CASSFDAGGGYTF.

The chain recombines TRBV3-1 (or the pseudogene TRBV3-2) with TRBJ1-2, with 10 bases aligning to TRBD1. J gave up 5 bases and V 3 bases, and 12 bases lay outside the gene matches. The CDR3 spans 17 residues. Germline V gives CDR1 LGHDT, CDR2 YNNKEL (reference sequence). The CDR3 reads CASSHPPRDRGVYGYTF. The CDR3 nucleotides are TGTGCCAGCAGCCACCCTCCAAGGGACAGGGGAGTATATGGCTACACCTTC.

The V gene is TRBV7-9, the J gene TRBJ2-7; a possible D gene is TRBD1 (6 bases). The CDR3 totals 15 residues. The germline CDR1 and CDR2 sequences are SEHNR and FQNEAQ (reference sequence). V lost 4 bases and J 3 bases, leaving 16 bases between the germline ends. The CDR3 nucleotides are TGTGCCAGCAGCTGGGGGACATACGATGACTACGAGCAGTACTTC. The encoded protein is CASSWGTYDDYEQYF. Filled out from reference TRBV7-9 and TRBJ2-7, the complete variable domain reads DTGVSQNPRHKITKRGQNVTFRCDPISEHNRLYWYRQTLGQGPEFLTYFQNEAQLEKSRLLSDRFSAERPKGSFSTLEIQRTEQGDSAMYLCASSWGTYDDYEQYFGPGTRLTVT.

J is TRBJ1-4 and V is TRBV6-5; TRBD1 matches 8 bases. CDR3 size: 13 residues. Germline V gene data show CDR1 as MNHEY and CDR2 as SVGAGI. Unmatched junction bases numbered 2, after V lost 6 bases and J lost 5 bases. Here the CDR3 DNA reads TGTGCCAGCAGGGGACAGGCCAATGAAAAACTGTTTTTT. This encodes CASRGQANEKLFF.

J is TRBJ1-6 and V is TRBV6-4; 7 bases are a match to TRBD1. J gave up 9 bases and V 6 bases, and 8 bases lay outside the gene matches. The germline CDR1 and CDR2 sequences are MRHNA and SNTAGT. The CDR3 is 14 amino acids. CDR3 residues: CASSLTGSASPLHF. The CDR3 coding sequence is TGTGCCAGCAGCCTGACAGGGTCGGCTTCACCCCTCCACTTT.

This clone was seen only once. This chain connects TRBV18 to TRBJ1-5, with D perhaps TRBD1 (5 bases). V lost 4 bases and J 6 bases, leaving 19 bases between the germline ends. The CDR3 has 16 residues. Germline values: CDR1 KGHSH, CDR2 LQKENI. CDR3 residues: CASSRVLRARGQPQHF. In nucleotides, the CDR3 is TGTGCCAGCTCACGAGTTCTCAGGGCGCGGGGTCAGCCCCAGCATTTT.

V gene TRBV6-5 combines with J gene TRBJ1-2, with D perhaps TRBD1 (6 bases). Looked up from germline, CDR1 is MNHEY and CDR2 is SVGAGI. The CDR3 contains 12 residues. V lost 7 bases and J lost 5, with 11 bases in between. This chain's CDR3 is CASKGELYGYTF. DNA of the CDR3: TGTGCCAGCAAGGGGGAGTTATATGGCTACACCTTC.

The chain joins TRBV5-6 to TRBJ2-2; weak D call: TRBD1 (5 bases). Germline CDR1 is SGHDT and CDR2 is YYEEEE. V lost 0 bases, J lost 5 bases, and 8 bases lay in between. The CDR3 contains 14 residues. For the CDR3, the DNA is TGTGCCAGCAGCTTGGGAGACAGAACCGGGGAGCTGTTTTTT. Protein product: CASSLGDRTGELFF.

The rearrangement links TRBV6-5 to TRBJ1-2; possible D gene TRBD1, 6 bases. V lost 1 base and J lost 8, with 17 bases in between. From germline, CDR1 is MNHEY and CDR2 SVGAGI. The CDR3 totals 15 residues. The CDR3 DNA reads as TGTGCCAGCAGTTACTGGGCCGGGGGGCGACCCGGCTACACCTTC. Its protein is CASSYWAGGRPGYTF.

The chain recombines TRBV18 with TRBJ2-1; 7 nucleotides match TRBD1. Per germline, CDR1 KGHSH and CDR2 LQKENI. CDR3 size: 17 residues. After removal of 1 base from V and 2 bases from J, the junction contained 8 bases not matched to a gene. The CDR3 nucleotides read TGTGCCAGCTCACCACGAGGGGGCAGGGGCCCCTACAATGAGCAGTTCTTC. Translated, it gives CASSPRGGRGPYNEQFF. Using reference TRBV18 and TRBJ2-1 for the parts outside the CDR3, the full variable domain is NAGVMQNPRHLVRRRGQEARLRCSPMKGHSHVYWYRQLPEEGLKFMVYLQKENIIDESGMPKERFSAEFPKEGPSILRIQQVVRGDSAAYFCASSPRGGRGPYNEQFFGPGTRLTVL.

This sequence joins TRBV7-9 and TRBJ2-3, with TRBD2 as a possible D gene (7 bases). The germline CDR1 and CDR2 sequences are SEHNR and FQNEAQ (reference sequence). CDR3 length: 15 residues. V was cut by 4 bases and J by 9 bases, with 20 bases left in between. The CDR3 DNA reads TGTGCCAGCAGCTCGGGGCGCGGGGGCAACGAGACGCAGTATTTT. Amino acid sequence: CASSSGRGGNETQYF.

V gene TRBV11-2 combines with J gene TRBJ1-1; D remains unclear. Germline CDR1 and CDR2: SGHAT and FQNNGV. This CDR3 is built from 13 residues. Trimming pared 6 bases from V and 3 bases from J, leaving 11 bases between. CDR3 coding DNA: TGTGCCAGCAGTCTCACAGCGGACACTGAAGCTTTCTTT. Translated, it gives CASSLTADTEAFF.

This clone has just one count. This CDR3 is also generated by other DNA sequences in the sample. The chain employs TRBV4-3 and TRBJ1-2, with 9 bases aligning to TRBD1. Germline V gene sequence: CDR1 LGHNA, CDR2 YSLEER. V trimming: 1 base; J trimming: 8 bases; junction bases outside the gene matches: 8. This CDR3 spans 15 amino acids. The CDR3 is CASSQVRGQGAGYTF. CDR3 nucleotides: TGCGCCAGCAGCCAAGTCAGGGGACAGGGTGCCGGCTACACCTTC.

The chain recombines TRBV4-3 with TRBJ1-5; 9 nucleotides agree with TRBD1. After removal of 3 bases from V and 6 bases from J, the junction contained 3 bases not matched to a gene. CDR3 length: 14 residues. The germline CDR1 and CDR2 sequences are LGHNA and YSLEER. The CDR3 DNA reads as TGCGCCAGCAGCCACAGACAGGGGGGTCAGCCCCAGCATTTT. Amino acids: CASSHRQGGQPQHF.

The chain has TRBV27 and TRBJ2-5, with 9 bases lining up with TRBD1. CDR3 length: 14 residues. Unmatched junction bases numbered 7, after V lost 4 bases and J lost 7 bases. Per germline, CDR1 MNHEY and CDR2 SMNVEV (reference sequence). CDR3 loop: CASSSSGTGRTQYF. Written as DNA, the CDR3 is TGTGCCAGCAGTTCCTCCGGGACAGGGAGGACCCAGTACTTC.

This rearrangement joins TRBV27 to TRBJ1-1; D remains unclear. The CDR3 has 13 residues. V was cut by 0 bases and J by 4 bases, with 6 bases left in between. Looked up from germline, CDR1 is MNHEY and CDR2 is SMNVEV (reference sequence). CDR3 in DNA: TGTGCCAGCAGTTTATCAGGAGGCACTGAAGCTTTCTTT. It codes for CASSLSGGTEAFF.

CDR3: CASSLGQAGANVLTF. As DNA, the CDR3 is TGTGCCAGCAGCTTAGGACAGGCCGGGGCCAACGTCCTGACTTTC. The chain combines TRBV5-6 with TRBJ2-6; TRBD1 matches 7 bases. CDR3 length equals 15 residues. V shed 2 bases and J 4 bases; nucleotides not matched to a gene: 3. Looked up from germline, CDR1 is SGHDT and CDR2 is YYEEEE.

This clone appeared a single time. The chain carries TRBV7-6 and TRBJ2-5; the match to TRBD2 covers 11 bases. Germline lookup yields CDR1 SGHVS and CDR2 FNYEAQ. The CDR3 is 15 residues long. J was trimmed by 7 bases and V by 4 bases; bases with no gene match: 8. The CDR3 DNA is TGTGCCAGCAGCTCTAGCGGGGGGTTGATTGTGACCCAGTACTTC. It yields the protein CASSSSGGLIVTQYF.

The chain has TRBV3-1 (or the pseudogene TRBV3-2) and TRBJ1-3; 8 nucleotides line up with TRBD1. Germline CDR1 and CDR2: LGHDT and YNNKEL (reference sequence). V gave up 6 bases and J gave up 2 bases; unmatched junction bases: 3. The length of the CDR3 is 14 residues. CDR3: CASSPGGPGNTIYF. The CDR3 nucleotides read TGTGCCAGCAGTCCAGGGGGCCCTGGAAACACCATATATTTT.

The chain recombines TRBV6-5 with TRBJ2-7; D uncertain. Germline V gene sequence: CDR1 MNHEY, CDR2 SVGAGI. V was cut by 0 bases and J by 2 bases, with 11 bases left in between. The CDR3 extends over 15 amino acids. CDR3 coding DNA: TGTGCCAGCAGTTACTCGACACTTACCACCTACGAGCAGTACTTC. Translating gives CASSYSTLTTYEQYF.

The chain uses TRBV19 and TRBJ2-4, with 7 bases identical to TRBD1. The V segment lost 3 bases and the J segment 8 bases; nucleotides outside the gene matches: 4. The CDR3 is made up of 13 amino acids. Germline V lookup: CDR1 LNHDA, CDR2 SQIVND (reference sequence). CDR3 sequence reads: CASSIRGSDIQYF. The CDR3 nucleotides read TGTGCCAGTAGTATCAGGGGGTCGGACATTCAGTACTTC.